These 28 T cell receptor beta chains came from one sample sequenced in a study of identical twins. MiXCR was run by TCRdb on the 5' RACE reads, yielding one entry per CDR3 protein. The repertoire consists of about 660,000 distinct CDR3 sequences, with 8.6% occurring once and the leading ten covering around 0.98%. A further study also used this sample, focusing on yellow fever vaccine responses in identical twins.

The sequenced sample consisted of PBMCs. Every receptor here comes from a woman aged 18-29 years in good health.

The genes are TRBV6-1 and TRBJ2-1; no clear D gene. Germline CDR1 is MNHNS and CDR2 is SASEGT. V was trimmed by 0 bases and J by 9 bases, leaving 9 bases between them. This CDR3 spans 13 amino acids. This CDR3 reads CASSEALMGEQFF. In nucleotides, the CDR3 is TGTGCCAGCAGTGAAGCCCTAATGGGTGAGCAGTTCTTC.

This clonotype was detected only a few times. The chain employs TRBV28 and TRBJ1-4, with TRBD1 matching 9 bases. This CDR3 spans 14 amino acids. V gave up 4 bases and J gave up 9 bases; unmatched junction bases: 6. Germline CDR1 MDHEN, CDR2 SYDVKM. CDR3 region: CASSSQGAGKKLFF. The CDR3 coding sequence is TGTGCCAGCAGTTCACAGGGGGCCGGGAAAAAACTGTTTTTT. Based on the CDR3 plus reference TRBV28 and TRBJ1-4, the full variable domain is DVKVTQSSRYLVKRTGEKVFLECVQDMDHENMFWYRQDPGLGLRLIYFSYDVKMKEKGDIPEGYSVSREKKERFSLILESASTNQTSMYLCASSSQGAGKKLFFGSGTQLSVL.

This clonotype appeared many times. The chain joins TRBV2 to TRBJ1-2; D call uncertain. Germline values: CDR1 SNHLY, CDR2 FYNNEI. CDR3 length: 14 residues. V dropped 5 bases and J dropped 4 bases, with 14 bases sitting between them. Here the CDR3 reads CASSPGRLTYGYTF. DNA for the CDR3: TGTGCCAGCAGTCCCGGACGTCTAACCTATGGCTACACCTTC.

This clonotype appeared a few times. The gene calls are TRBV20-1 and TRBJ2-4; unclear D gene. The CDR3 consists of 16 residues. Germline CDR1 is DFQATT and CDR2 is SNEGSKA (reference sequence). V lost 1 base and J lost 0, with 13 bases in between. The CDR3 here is CSARGELNLAKNIQYF. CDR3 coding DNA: TGCAGTGCTAGAGGCGAGTTAAATCTAGCCAAAAACATTCAGTACTTC.

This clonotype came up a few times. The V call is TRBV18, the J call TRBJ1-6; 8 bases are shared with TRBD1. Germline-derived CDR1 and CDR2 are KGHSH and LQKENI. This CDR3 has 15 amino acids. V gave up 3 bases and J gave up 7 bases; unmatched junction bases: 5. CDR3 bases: TGTGCCAGCTCACCGAAACAGGGGGACAATTCACCCCTCCACTTT. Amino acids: CASSPKQGDNSPLHF.

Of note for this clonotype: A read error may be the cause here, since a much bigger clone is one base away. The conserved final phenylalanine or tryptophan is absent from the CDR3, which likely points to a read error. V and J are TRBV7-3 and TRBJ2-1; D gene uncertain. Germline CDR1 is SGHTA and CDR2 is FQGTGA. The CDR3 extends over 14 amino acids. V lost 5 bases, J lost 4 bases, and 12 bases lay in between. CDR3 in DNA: TGTGCCAGCAGCCCCATGACCGCTTACAATGAGCAGTTCCTC. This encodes CASSPMTAYNEQFL.

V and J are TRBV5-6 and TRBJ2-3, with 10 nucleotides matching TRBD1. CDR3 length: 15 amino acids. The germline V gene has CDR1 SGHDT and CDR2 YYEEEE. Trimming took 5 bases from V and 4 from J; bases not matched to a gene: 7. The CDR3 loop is CASSSAGQGPDTQYF. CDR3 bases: TGTGCCAGCAGTTCGGCGGGACAGGGGCCAGATACGCAGTATTTT.

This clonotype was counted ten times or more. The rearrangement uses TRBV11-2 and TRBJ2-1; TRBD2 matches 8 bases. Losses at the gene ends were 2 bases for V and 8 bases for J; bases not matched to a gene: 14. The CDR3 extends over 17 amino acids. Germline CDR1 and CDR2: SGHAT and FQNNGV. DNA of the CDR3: TGTGCCAGCAGCTTACGGGGGGGATTGACTAGCGATTATGAGCAGTTCTTC. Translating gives CASSLRGGLTSDYEQFF.

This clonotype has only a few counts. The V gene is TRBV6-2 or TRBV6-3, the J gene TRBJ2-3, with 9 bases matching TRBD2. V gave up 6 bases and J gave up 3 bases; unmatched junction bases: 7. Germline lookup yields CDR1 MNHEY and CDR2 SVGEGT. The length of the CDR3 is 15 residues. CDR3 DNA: TGTGCCAGCAGGACCTTTGGACTAGCGACAGATACGCAGTATTTT. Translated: CASRTFGLATDTQYF.

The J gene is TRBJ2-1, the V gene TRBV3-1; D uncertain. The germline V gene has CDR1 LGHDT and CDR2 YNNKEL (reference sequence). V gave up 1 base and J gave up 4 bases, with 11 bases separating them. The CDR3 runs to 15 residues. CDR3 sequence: CASSQVRAFYNEQFF. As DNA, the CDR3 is TGTGCCAGCAGCCAAGTTAGAGCCTTTTACAATGAGCAGTTCTTC.

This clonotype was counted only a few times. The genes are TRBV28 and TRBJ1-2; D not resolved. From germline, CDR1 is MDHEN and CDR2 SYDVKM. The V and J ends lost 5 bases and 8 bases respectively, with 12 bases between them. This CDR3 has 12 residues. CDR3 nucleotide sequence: TGTGCCAGCAGTCCCCCGATGGGGGGCTACACCTTC. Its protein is CASSPPMGGYTF.

The chain's CDR3 is CASSLRGQVQDTQYF. CDR3 sequence (DNA): TGTGCCAGCAGCCTCCGGGGGCAGGTTCAAGATACGCAGTATTTT. This chain links TRBV11-2 with TRBJ2-3, with D perhaps being TRBD1 or TRBD2 (6 bases each). The CDR3 runs 15 residues. Between the trimmed V and J ends, which lost 5 bases and 5 bases, there was a span of 17 bases. Germline lookup yields CDR1 SGHAT and CDR2 FQNNGV. Variable domain in full (rest from reference TRBV11-2 and TRBJ2-3): EAGVAQSPRYKIIEKRQSVAFWCNPISGHATLYWYQQILGQGPKLLIQFQNNGVVDDSQLPKDRFSAERLKGVDSTLKIQPAKLEDSAVYLCASSLRGQVQDTQYFGPGTRLTVL.

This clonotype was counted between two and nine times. The CDR3 nucleotides are TGTGCCAGCACCTCACCGCTGGCTTCTCAGTATTTT. This sequence encodes CASTSPLASQYF. This sequence joins TRBV6-2 or TRBV6-3 and TRBJ2-3; no clear D. CDR1 is MNHEY, CDR2 SVGEGT, per germline. The CDR3 totals 12 residues. V lost 7 bases, J lost 12 bases, and 17 bases lay in between.

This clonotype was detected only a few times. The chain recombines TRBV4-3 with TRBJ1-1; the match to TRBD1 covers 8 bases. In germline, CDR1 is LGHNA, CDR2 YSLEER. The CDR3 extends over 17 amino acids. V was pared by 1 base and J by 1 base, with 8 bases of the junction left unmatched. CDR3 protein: CASSQGPTTGANTEAFF. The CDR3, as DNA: TGCGCCAGCAGCCAAGGGCCGACGACAGGGGCGAACACTGAAGCTTTCTTT.

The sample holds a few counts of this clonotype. Here the CDR3 reads CSVLGVRGQFYNEQFF. The CDR3, as DNA: TGCAGCGTTTTAGGAGTCAGGGGGCAATTCTACAATGAGCAGTTCTTC. V gene TRBV29-1 combines with J gene TRBJ2-1, with 8 bases matching TRBD1. After removal of 5 bases from V and 3 bases from J, the junction contained 12 bases not matched to a gene. There are 16 residues in the CDR3. Per the germline V gene, CDR1 is SQVTM and CDR2 is ANQGSEA.

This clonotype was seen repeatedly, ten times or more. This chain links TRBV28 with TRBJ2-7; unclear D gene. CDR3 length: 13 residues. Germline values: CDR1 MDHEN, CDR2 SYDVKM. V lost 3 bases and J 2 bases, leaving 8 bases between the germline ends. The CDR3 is CASSFSSTYEQYF. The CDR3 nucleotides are TGTGCCAGCAGTTTTTCTTCAACCTACGAGCAGTACTTC.

Written as DNA, the CDR3 is TGTGCCAGCAGTTTGACTAGAGGGACAGATACGCAGTATTTT. Encoded protein: CASSLTRGTDTQYF. The rearrangement joins TRBV12-3 or TRBV12-4 to TRBJ2-3, with D tentatively TRBD2 (6 bases). The CDR3 loop spans 14 amino acids. The V end lost 3 bases, the J end lost 3 bases, and 10 bases lay between the germline ends.

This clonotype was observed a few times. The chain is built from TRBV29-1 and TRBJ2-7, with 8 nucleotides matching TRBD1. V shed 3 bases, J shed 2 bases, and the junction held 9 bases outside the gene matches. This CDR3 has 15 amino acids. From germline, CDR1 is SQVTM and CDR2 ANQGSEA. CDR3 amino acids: CSVDDPGQGTYEQYF. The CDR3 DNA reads TGCAGCGTTGACGACCCCGGACAGGGAACCTACGAGCAGTACTTC.

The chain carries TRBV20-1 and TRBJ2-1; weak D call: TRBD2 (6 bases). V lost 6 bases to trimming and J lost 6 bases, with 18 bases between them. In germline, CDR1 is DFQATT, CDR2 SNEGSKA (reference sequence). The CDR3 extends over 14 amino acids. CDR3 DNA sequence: TGCAGTGCCAGTGGGAAGCTAGCGAGCAATGAGCAGTTCTTC. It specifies CSASGKLASNEQFF.

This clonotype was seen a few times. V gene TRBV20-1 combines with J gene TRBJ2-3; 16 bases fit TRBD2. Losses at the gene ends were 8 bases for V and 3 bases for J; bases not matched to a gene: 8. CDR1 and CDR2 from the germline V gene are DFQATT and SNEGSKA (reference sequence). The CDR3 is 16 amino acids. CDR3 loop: CSSTGTSGRVTDTQYF. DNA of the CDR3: TGCAGTTCCACCGGGACTAGCGGGAGGGTGACAGATACGCAGTATTTT.

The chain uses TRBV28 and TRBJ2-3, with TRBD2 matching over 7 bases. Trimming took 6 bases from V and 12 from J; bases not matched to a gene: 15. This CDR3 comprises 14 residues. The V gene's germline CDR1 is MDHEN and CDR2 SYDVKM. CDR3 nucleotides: TGTGCCAGCAGCCGACTAGCCGAGTTGAGTTCACAGTATTTT. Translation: CASSRLAELSSQYF. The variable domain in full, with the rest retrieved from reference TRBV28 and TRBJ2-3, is DVKVTQSSRYLVKRTGEKVFLECVQDMDHENMFWYRQDPGLGLRLIYFSYDVKMKEKGDIPEGYSVSREKKERFSLILESASTNQTSMYLCASSRLAELSSQYFGPGTRLTVL.

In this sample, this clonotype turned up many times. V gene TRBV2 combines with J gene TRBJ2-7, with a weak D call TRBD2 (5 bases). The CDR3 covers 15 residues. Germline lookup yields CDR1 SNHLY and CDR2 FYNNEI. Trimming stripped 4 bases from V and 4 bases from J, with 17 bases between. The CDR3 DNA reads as TGTGCCAGCAGTGCCTACTTAGGACTGGGGTACGAGCAGTACTTC. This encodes CASSAYLGLGYEQYF.

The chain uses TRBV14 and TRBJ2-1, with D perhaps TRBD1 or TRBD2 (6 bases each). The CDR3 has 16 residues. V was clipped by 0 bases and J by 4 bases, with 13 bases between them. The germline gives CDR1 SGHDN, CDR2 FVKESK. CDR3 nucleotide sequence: TGTGCCAGCAGCCAAGAAGGGGGGCCACGATACAATGAGCAGTTCTTC. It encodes CASSQEGGPRYNEQFF. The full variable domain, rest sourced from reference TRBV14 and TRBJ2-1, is EAGVTQFPSHSVIEKGQTVTLRCDPISGHDNLYWYRRVMGKEIKFLLHFVKESKQDESGMPNNRFLAERTGGTYSTLKVQPAELEDSGVYFCASSQEGGPRYNEQFFGPGTRLTVL.

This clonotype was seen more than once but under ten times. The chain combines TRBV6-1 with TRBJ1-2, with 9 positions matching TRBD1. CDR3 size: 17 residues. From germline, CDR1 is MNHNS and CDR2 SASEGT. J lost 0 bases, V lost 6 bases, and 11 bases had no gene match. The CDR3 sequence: CASRVRTGVIPNYGYTF. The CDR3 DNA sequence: TGTGCCAGCAGGGTTAGGACAGGGGTAATCCCTAACTATGGCTACACCTTC.

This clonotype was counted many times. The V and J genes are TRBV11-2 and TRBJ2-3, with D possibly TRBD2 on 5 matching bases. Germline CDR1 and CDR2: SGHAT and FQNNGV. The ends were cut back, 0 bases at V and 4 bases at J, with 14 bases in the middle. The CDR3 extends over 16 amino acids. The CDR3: CASSLDSRAYSDTQYF. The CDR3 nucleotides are TGTGCCAGCAGCTTAGATTCGAGGGCCTACTCAGATACGCAGTATTTT.

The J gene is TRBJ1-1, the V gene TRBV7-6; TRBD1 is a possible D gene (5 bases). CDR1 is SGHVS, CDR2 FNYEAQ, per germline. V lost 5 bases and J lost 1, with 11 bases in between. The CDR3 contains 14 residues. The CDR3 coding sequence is TGTGCCAGCAGCCGGCGGGGCCCGAACACTGAAGCTTTCTTT. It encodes CASSRRGPNTEAFF.

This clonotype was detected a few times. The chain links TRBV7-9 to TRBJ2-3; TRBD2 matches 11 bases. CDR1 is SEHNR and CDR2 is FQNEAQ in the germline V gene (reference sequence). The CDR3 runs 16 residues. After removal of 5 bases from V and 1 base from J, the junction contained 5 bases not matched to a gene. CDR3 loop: CASSLMTSGGTDTQYF. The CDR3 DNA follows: TGTGCCAGCAGCCTTATGACTAGCGGGGGCACAGATACGCAGTATTTT.

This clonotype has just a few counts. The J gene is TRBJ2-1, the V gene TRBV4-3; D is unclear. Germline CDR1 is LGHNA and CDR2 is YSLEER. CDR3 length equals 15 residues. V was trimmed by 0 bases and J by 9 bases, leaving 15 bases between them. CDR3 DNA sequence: TGCGCCAGCAGCCAAGATGCGGCACGTGTTACTGAGCAGTTCTTC. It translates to CASSQDAARVTEQFF.